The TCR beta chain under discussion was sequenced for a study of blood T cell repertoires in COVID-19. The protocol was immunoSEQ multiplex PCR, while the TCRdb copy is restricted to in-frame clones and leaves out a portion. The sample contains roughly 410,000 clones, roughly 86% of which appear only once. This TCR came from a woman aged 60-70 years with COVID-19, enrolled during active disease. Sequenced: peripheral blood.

CDR3 in amino acids: CASSKNQAVEAFF. CDR3 coding DNA: TGTGCCAGCAGCAAAAACCAGGCAGTTGAAGCTTTCTTT. V and J are TRBV7-2 and TRBJ1-1; D call uncertain. This CDR3 spans 13 amino acids. V lost 5 bases, J lost 7 bases, and 14 bases lay in between. The germline gives CDR1 SGHTA, CDR2 FQGNSA.